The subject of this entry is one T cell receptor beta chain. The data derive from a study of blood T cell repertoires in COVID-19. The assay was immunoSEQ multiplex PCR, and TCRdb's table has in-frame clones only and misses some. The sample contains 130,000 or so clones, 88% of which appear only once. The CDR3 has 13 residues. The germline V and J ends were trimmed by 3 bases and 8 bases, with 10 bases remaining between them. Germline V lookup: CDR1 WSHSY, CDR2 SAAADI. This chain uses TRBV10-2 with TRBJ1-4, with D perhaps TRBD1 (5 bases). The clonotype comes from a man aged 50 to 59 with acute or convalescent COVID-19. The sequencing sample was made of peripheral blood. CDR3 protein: CASSDSGREKLFF. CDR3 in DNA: TGCGCCAGCAGTGACTCAGGGAGGGAAAAACTGTTTTTT.